This TCR beta chain was sequenced for a study of blood T cell repertoires in COVID-19. Study context: Sites in the United States, Italy and Spain provided acute and convalescent COVID-19 samples.

Assay used: immunoSEQ multiplex PCR; TCRdb lists only in-frame clones, some missing. The repertoire has some 54,000 clones, about 91% of them found once; the top ten carry under 3%. CDR3 size: 16 residues. Germline V gene data show CDR1 as MGHRA and CDR2 as YSYEKL. After removal of 1 base from V and 3 bases from J, the junction contained 2 bases not matched to a gene. This rearrangement joins TRBV4-1 to TRBJ2-1; 11 bases fit TRBD2. This receptor was obtained from a man aged 55-75 years with acute or convalescent COVID-19. What was sequenced was peripheral blood. CDR3: CASSQGGTSGYNEQFF. In DNA, the CDR3 is TGCGCCAGCAGCCAAGGGGGGACTAGCGGCTACAATGAGCAGTTCTTC.